This T cell receptor (beta chain) was captured by sequencing in a study of immune evolution from preneoplasia to lung adenocarcinoma. Each case's diagnosis was confirmed by two pathologists on H&E. Notes on this clone: Its antigen remains unidentified.

Assay used: immunoSEQ multiplex PCR; TCRdb lists only in-frame clones, some missing. This sample carries 6,500 to 8,500 clones, around four fifths of them seen once, and the ten largest clones take 9.2%. The study's findings and limits: From normal lung to invasive adenocarcinoma, top clone frequencies appeared to decrease. Highest clonality occurred in KRAS-mutant, not EGFR-mutant or double wild-type, nodules.

The CDR3 has 15 residues. CDR1 is SEHNR, CDR2 FQNEAQ, per germline (reference sequence). The ends lost 5 bases at V and 10 bases at J; junction bases unmatched: 7. This clonotype originated in a donor aged 70 or older with lung adenocarcinoma. Source material: FFPE minimally invasive lung adenocarcinoma tissue. This chain joins TRBV7-9 and TRBJ2-1, with 14 bases aligning to TRBD2. CDR3 region: CASSQGLAGVDEQFF. In DNA form, the CDR3 reads TGTGCCAGCAGCCAGGGACTAGCGGGAGTTGACGAGCAGTTCTTC.